A single sample is the source of the 18 T cell receptor beta chains below, sequenced in a study of shared clonotypes between healthy human individuals (TCRdb year 2020). Libraries were made using the immunoSEQ multiplex PCR assay. The immuneACCESS repertoire file appears here via TCRdb, limited to in-frame rearrangements. These files lack a portion of the clones; in checked studies, under half of the deficit traces to unresolved V genes, and the cause of the others is not known. The sample has approximately 2,300,000 clones on record, around 93% of them singletons. Around 0.35% of the sample belongs to the ten largest clones. The sequenced sample consisted of naive CD4+ T cells from PBMCs. Read against the paper, the sample's cell subset or site label means: CD45RA+ positively selected. The receptors shown here come from a man between 18 and 29 years old in good health. Some clones in this sample may be carry-over from other donors' samples.

In regard to this clone: The same CDR3 arises from other DNA sequences in this sample as well. The rearrangement uses TRBV5-1 and TRBJ1-2; D is perhaps TRBD1 (6 bases). V lost 0 bases and J 2 bases, leaving 8 bases between the germline ends. This CDR3 is built from 14 residues. The germline V gene encodes CDR1 SGHRS and CDR2 YFSETQ. CDR3 sequence: CASSLATGNYGYTF. In DNA, the CDR3 is TGCGCCAGCAGCTTGGCCACAGGGAACTATGGCTACACCTTC.

J is TRBJ2-5 and V is TRBV5-1; unclear D gene. This CDR3 region has 13 residues. Trimming pared 4 bases from V and 1 base from J, leaving 8 bases between. Germline V CDR1 and CDR2: SGHRS, YFSETQ. In DNA form, the CDR3 reads TGCGCCAGCAGCGATCCCGGCCAAGAGACCCAGTACTTC. Its translation: CASSDPGQETQYF.

V is TRBV4-1 and J is TRBJ2-1, with TRBD2 matching over 14 bases. The CDR3 is 19 amino acids. The germline V gene has CDR1 MGHRA and CDR2 YSYEKL. Trimming removed 2 bases from V and 12 bases from J; junction bases left unmatched: 18. The CDR3 spells CASSQSTSGRDKTMIRQFF. The CDR3 region has the DNA TGCGCCAGCAGCCAATCGACTAGCGGGAGGGACAAAACAATGATTAGGCAGTTCTTC.

The chain links TRBV6-5 to TRBJ2-7; possibly TRBD2 for D (6 bases). CDR1 MNHEY and CDR2 SVGAGI come from the germline V gene. V lost 6 bases, J lost 0 bases, and 12 bases lay in between. This CDR3 contains 14 residues. This CDR3 is CASRDGSRSYEQYF. The CDR3 coding sequence is TGTGCCAGCAGGGACGGGAGTCGCTCCTACGAGCAGTACTTC.

The V gene is TRBV5-5, the J gene TRBJ2-7; weak D call: TRBD1 (5 bases). The CDR3 is 15 amino acids. The germline V and J ends were trimmed by 4 bases and 2 bases, with 16 bases remaining between them. CDR1 is SGHKS, CDR2 YYEKEE, per germline (reference sequence). CDR3 bases: TGTGCCAGCAGCAAAAACCCTCAACAGGCCTACGAGCAGTACTTC. Translation: CASSKNPQQAYEQYF.

The chain employs TRBV5-1 and TRBJ1-1, with 7 nucleotides matching TRBD1. Germline assignment: CDR1 SGHRS and CDR2 YFSETQ. With V trimmed by 4 bases and J by 1 base, 16 bases remained unmatched. The CDR3 consists of 18 residues. The CDR3 loop is CASSPAPGTVRQNTEAFF. CDR3 in DNA: TGCGCCAGCAGCCCTGCCCCCGGGACAGTCAGACAGAACACTGAAGCTTTCTTT. Together with reference TRBV5-1 and TRBJ1-1, the CDR3 gives the full variable domain: KAGVTQTPRYLIKTRGQQVTLSCSPISGHRSVSWYQQTPGQGLQFLFEYFSETQRNKGNFPGRFSGRQFSNSRSEMNVSTLELGDSALYLCASSPAPGTVRQNTEAFFGQGTRLTVV.

Details on this clone: The same CDR3 arises from other DNA sequences in this sample as well. The CDR3 sequence is CASSLSGQETQYF. For the CDR3, the DNA is TGCGCCAGCAGCTTGAGTGGCCAAGAGACCCAGTACTTC. The chain couples TRBV5-1 to TRBJ2-5; the D is unclear. The CDR3 is 13 residues long. In germline, CDR1 is SGHRS, CDR2 YFSETQ. V lost 1 base and J lost 1, with 5 bases in between.

This chain connects TRBV28 to TRBJ1-2; D is uncertain. Trimming pared 6 bases from V and 1 base from J, leaving 12 bases between. The germline V gene has CDR1 MDHEN and CDR2 SYDVKM. CDR3 length: 14 amino acids. The CDR3 sequence is CASSPLRDNYGYTF. CDR3 nucleotide sequence: TGTGCCAGCAGCCCTTTGAGGGATAACTATGGCTACACCTTC.

V gene TRBV5-1 combines with J gene TRBJ2-7; 9 bases match TRBD1. This CDR3 spans 14 amino acids. The ends lost 4 bases at V and 5 bases at J; junction bases unmatched: 7. CDR1 is SGHRS, CDR2 YFSETQ, per germline. The CDR3 sequence: CASSPGTGQDEQYF. The CDR3, as DNA: TGCGCCAGCAGCCCCGGGACAGGGCAGGACGAGCAGTACTTC.

V and J are TRBV6-6 and TRBJ1-4; D not certain. Germline CDR1 is MNHNY and CDR2 is SVGAGI (reference sequence). V shed 5 bases and J shed 0 bases, with 10 bases lying between them. The CDR3 loop spans 15 amino acids. The CDR3 region is CASSPAETTNEKLFF. CDR3 nucleotides: TGTGCCAGCAGTCCCGCCGAGACAACTAATGAAAAACTGTTTTTT.

This clone occurred once. The V call is TRBV6-6, the J call TRBJ1-2, with a weak D call TRBD1 (5 bases). CDR1 and CDR2 from the germline V gene are MNHNY and SVGAGI (reference sequence). The CDR3 is 13 amino acids. Trimming left V 2 bases short and J 9 bases short, with 13 bases between. CDR3 bases: TGTGCCAGCAGTTACACAGGCCCTGCTCGCTACACCTTC. As protein: CASSYTGPARYTF.

For this clone: Distinct nucleotide sequences in the sample also encode this CDR3. The genes are TRBV9 and TRBJ2-3, with no clear D. Germline V gene sequence: CDR1 SGDLS, CDR2 YYNGEE. V was trimmed by 1 base and J by 5 bases, leaving 8 bases between them. This CDR3 has 13 amino acids. CDR3 amino acids: CASSVTPGDTQYF. The CDR3 bases are TGTGCCAGCAGCGTAACCCCCGGAGATACGCAGTATTTT.

DNA for the CDR3: TGTGCCAGCAGTCCCCACACCGGGGAGCTGTTTTTT. This sequence encodes CASSPHTGELFF. The J gene is TRBJ2-2, the V gene TRBV6-6; the D is unclear. Trimming pared 5 bases from V and 3 bases from J, leaving 4 bases between. Germline assignment: CDR1 MNHNY and CDR2 SVGAGI (reference sequence). This CDR3 is 12 amino acids long.

Note on this clone: This sample also contains other DNA sequences that code for the same CDR3. The chain uses TRBV7-2 and TRBJ1-1; 7 bases align to TRBD1. With 1 base clipped from V and 3 bases from J, the junction kept 2 bases outside the gene matches. CDR1 and CDR2 (germline): SGHTA, FQGNSA. The CDR3 has 14 residues. The CDR3 DNA follows: TGTGCCAGCAGCTTAGTGCAGGGGGACACTGAAGCTTTCTTT. It specifies CASSLVQGDTEAFF.

The genes are TRBV29-1 and TRBJ2-1; TRBD2 might be the D (5 bases). Germline CDR1 SQVTM, CDR2 ANQGSEA. There are 13 residues in the CDR3. V lost 7 bases and J 6 bases, leaving 16 bases between the germline ends. Here the CDR3 reads CSALTRTGNEQFF. The CDR3 DNA is TGCAGCGCCCTTACTAGAACCGGCAATGAGCAGTTCTTC.

The chain is built from TRBV6-1 and TRBJ2-7; D perhaps matches TRBD2 (5 bases). V gave up 10 bases and J gave up 0 bases, with 13 bases separating them. CDR1 and CDR2 (germline): MNHNS, SASEGT. This CDR3 comprises 13 residues. CDR3 sequence (DNA): TGTGCCACTTCTGGCGGGCTCTCCTACGAGCAGTACTTC. Translating it yields CATSGGLSYEQYF.

The chain couples TRBV15 to TRBJ1-5, with 9 positions matching TRBD1. After removal of 3 bases from V and 0 bases from J, the junction contained 6 bases not matched to a gene. CDR3 length: 17 residues. Germline-derived CDR1 and CDR2 are LNHNV and YYDKDF (reference sequence). The CDR3 is CATSRTGGGYSNQPQHF. CDR3 bases: TGTGCCACCAGCAGGACAGGGGGTGGCTATAGCAATCAGCCCCAGCATTTT.

The chain joins TRBV7-7 to TRBJ2-2; 8 bases align to TRBD2. CDR3 length: 15 amino acids. CDR1 is SSHAT, CDR2 FNYEAQ, per germline (reference sequence). Losses at the gene ends were 5 bases for V and 8 bases for J; bases not matched to a gene: 10. The CDR3 DNA is TGTGCCAGCAGCCCAGGGGCGGGAGGTCCGGGGGAGCTGTTTTTT. Translation: CASSPGAGGPGELFF.